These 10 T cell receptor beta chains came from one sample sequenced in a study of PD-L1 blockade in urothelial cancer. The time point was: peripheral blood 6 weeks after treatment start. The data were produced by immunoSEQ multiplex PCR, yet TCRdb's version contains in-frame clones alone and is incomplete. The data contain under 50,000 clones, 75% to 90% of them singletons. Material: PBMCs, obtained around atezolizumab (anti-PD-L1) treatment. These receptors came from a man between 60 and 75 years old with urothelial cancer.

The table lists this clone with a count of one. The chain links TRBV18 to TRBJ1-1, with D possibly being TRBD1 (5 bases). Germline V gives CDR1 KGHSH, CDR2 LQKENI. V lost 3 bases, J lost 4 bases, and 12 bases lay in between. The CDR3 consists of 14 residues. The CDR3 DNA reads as TGTGCCAGCTCACCGTACTTGGGGGGCACTGAAGCTTTCTTT. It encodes CASSPYLGGTEAFF.

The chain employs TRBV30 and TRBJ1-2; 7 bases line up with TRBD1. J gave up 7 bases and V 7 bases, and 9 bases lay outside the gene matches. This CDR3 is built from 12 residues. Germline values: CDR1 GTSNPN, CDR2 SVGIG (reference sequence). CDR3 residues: CALSGTESGYTF. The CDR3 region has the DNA TGTGCCTTATCCGGGACAGAGAGTGGCTACACCTTC.

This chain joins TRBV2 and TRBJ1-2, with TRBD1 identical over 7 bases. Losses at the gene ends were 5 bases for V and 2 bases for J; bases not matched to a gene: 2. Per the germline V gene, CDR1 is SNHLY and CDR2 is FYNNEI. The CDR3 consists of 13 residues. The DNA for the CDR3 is TGTGCCAGCAGTCTGGGACAGAACTATGGCTACACCTTC. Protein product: CASSLGQNYGYTF. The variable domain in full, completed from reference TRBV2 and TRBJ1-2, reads EPEVTQTPSHQVTQMGQEVILRCVPISNHLYFYWYRQILGQKVEFLVSFYNNEISEKSEIFDDQFSVERPDGSNFTLKIRSTKLEDSAMYFCASSLGQNYGYTFGSGTRLTVV.

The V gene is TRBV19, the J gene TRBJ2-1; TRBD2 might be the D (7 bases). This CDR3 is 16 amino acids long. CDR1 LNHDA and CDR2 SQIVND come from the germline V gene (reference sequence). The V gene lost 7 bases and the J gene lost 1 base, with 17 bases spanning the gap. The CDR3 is CASTDLRGASYNEQFF. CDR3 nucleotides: TGTGCCAGTACCGACCTTCGGGGGGCGTCCTACAATGAGCAGTTCTTC.

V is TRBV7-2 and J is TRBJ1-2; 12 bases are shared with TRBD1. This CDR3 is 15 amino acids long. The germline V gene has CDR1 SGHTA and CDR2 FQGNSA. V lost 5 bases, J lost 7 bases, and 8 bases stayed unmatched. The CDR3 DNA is TGTGCCAGCAGCGTAACGGGACAGGGGGCTTCTGGCTACACCTTC. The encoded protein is CASSVTGQGASGYTF.

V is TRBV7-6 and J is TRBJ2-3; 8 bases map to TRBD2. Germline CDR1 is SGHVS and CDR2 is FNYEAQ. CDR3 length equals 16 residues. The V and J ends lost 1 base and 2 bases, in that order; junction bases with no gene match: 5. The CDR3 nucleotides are TGTGCCAGCAGCTTAGAGGGCGGGGGGTCCACAGATACGCAGTATTTT. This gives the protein CASSLEGGGSTDTQYF.

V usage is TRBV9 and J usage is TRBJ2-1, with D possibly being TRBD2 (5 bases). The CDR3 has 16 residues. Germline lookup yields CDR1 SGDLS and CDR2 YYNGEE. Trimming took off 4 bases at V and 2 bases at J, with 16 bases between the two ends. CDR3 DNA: TGTGCCAGCAGCCCAGTTGGACTGGCGGCCTACAATGAGCAGTTCTTC. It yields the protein CASSPVGLAAYNEQFF.

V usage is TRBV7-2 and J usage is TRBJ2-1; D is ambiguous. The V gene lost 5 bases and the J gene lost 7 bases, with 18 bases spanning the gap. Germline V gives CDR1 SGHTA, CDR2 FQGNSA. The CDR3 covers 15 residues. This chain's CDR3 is CASSLPLTARNEQFF. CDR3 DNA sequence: TGTGCCAGCAGCCTACCACTCACGGCGCGGAATGAGCAGTTCTTC. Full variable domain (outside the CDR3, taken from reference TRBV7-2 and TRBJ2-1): GAGVSQSPSNKVTEKGKDVELRCDPISGHTALYWYRQSLGQGLEFLIYFQGNSAPDKSGLPSDRFSAERTGGSVSTLTIQRTQQEDSAVYLCASSLPLTARNEQFFGPGTRLTVL.

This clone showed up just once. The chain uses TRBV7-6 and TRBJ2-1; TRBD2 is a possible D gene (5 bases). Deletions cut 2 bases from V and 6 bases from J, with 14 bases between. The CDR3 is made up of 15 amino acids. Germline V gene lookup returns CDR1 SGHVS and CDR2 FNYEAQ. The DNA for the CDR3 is TGTGCCAGCAGCTTAATTCCAACTAGTCCCAATGAGCAGTTCTTC. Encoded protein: CASSLIPTSPNEQFF.

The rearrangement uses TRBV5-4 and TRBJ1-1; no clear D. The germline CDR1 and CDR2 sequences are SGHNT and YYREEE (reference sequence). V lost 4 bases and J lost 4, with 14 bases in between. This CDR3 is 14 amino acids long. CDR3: CASSLDGWVTEAFF. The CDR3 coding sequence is TGTGCCAGCAGCCTGGACGGGTGGGTCACTGAAGCTTTCTTT. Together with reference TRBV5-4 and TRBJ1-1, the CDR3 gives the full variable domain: ETGVTQSPTHLIKTRGQQVTLRCSSQSGHNTVSWYQQALGQGPQFIFQYYREEENGRGNFPPRFSGLQFPNYSSELNVNALELDDSALYLCASSLDGWVTEAFFGQGTRLTVV.